A selection of T cell receptor beta chains follows, all from one sample in a study of shared clonotypes between healthy human individuals. Using immunoSEQ multiplex PCR, the repertoire was profiled, and TCRdb retains in-frame clones only, with some absent. In the table there are about 2.2 million clones, around 93% of which are singletons. Sequenced input: naive CD8+ T cells from PBMCs. The receptors stem from a man younger than 30 in good health. Some clones in this sample may be carry-over from other donors' samples. Both conserved end residues are trimmed from each CDR3.

V	J	CDR3
TRBV5-1	TRBJ2-1	ASSPVVTSGSNEQF
TRBV6-1	TRBJ2-7	ASKTGASSYEQY
TRBV9	TRBJ2-3	ASSHPGTVSTDTQY
TRBV28	TRBJ1-2	ASSRDRAHGYT
TRBV15	TRBJ1-4	ATSRGAVNEKLF
TRBV5-1	TRBJ2-5	ASSPEPRETQY
TRBV28	TRBJ2-3	ASSLPDASNTDTQY
TRBV27	TRBJ2-5	ASSTPQGRETQY
TRBV9	TRBJ1-2	ASSAPGRANYGYT
TRBV4-3	TRBJ1-1	ASSQFGGDTEAF
TRBV7-9	TRBJ2-1	ASSLDLAGLAYNEQF
TRBV13	-	ASSQRGYEQY
TRBV11-3	TRBJ2-7	ASSLKYRVTIREQY
TRBV28	TRBJ1-3	ASSWGTASGNTIY
TRBV13	TRBJ2-1	ASSSSSGRAHYNEQF
TRBV30	TRBJ1-1	AWSAVMNTEAF
TRBV27	TRBJ1-2	ASSSPDYGGYT
TRBV9	TRBJ2-1	ASSPYGGGNGEQF
TRBV9	TRBJ2-3	ASSSTSGSTDTQY
TRBV28	TRBJ2-1	ASGIAGDSDEQF
TRBV7-9	TRBJ2-7	ASSLAGGTSYEQY
TRBV7-6	TRBJ2-1	ASSLGGGLAGGPVNEQF
TRBV4-1	TRBJ2-5	ASSPQGLAGEETQY
TRBV6-6	TRBJ2-7	ASSYERLGNSIEQY
TRBV9	TRBJ2-1	ASSVAPGLALYNEQF
TRBV5-1	TRBJ1-1	ASSGGTANTEAF
TRBV7-9	TRBJ2-7	ASSVGTGELEQY
TRBV4-1	TRBJ2-3	ASSQAGKEVGMRDTQY
TRBV7-6	TRBJ2-7	ASSPGTIYEQY
TRBV9	TRBJ2-1	ASSGWGTGGEQF
TRBV7-2	TRBJ2-7	ASSSRDRGSPYEQY
TRBV28	TRBJ2-7	AGQDRSSYEQY
TRBV5-6	TRBJ2-7	ASSSGLAWYEQY
TRBV19	TRBJ2-5	ASPRTSEQETQY
TRBV23-1	TRBJ2-7	ASSHHFRGNIAEQY
TRBV7-2	TRBJ2-3	ASSSTSGRWADTQY
TRBV7-2	TRBJ2-1	ASSLGASGSYEQF
TRBV11-2	TRBJ2-7	ASSLAQGLITYEQY
TRBV19	TRBJ1-2	ASRLGTWGHT
TRBV27	TRBJ2-1	ASGEGVGSSYNEQF
TRBV2	TRBJ2-7	AIRTSGGSYEQY
TRBV28	TRBJ2-5	ASSFASLQETQY
TRBV11-3	TRBJ2-3	ASSSRDYLSDTQY
TRBV7-2	TRBJ2-7	ASSLGPTGLELYYEQY
TRBV7-9	TRBJ2-1	ASRDWTSGSNEQF
TRBV19	TRBJ2-2	ASTNYPREGASGELF
TRBV5-4	TRBJ1-1	ASSLGSNTEAF
TRBV15	TRBJ1-1	ATSSPVVGTEAF
TRBV11-2	TRBJ2-7	ASSTHRVGTISYEQY
TRBV7-6	TRBJ2-2	ASSLQAGVMPPGELF
TRBV28	TRBJ2-1	ASSLGGREWSYNEQF
TRBV28	TRBJ2-7	ASSLPGHGAVYEQY
TRBV7-9	TRBJ2-1	ASRTSGHNEQF
TRBV7-6	TRBJ2-5	ASSFMPVAGGWETQY